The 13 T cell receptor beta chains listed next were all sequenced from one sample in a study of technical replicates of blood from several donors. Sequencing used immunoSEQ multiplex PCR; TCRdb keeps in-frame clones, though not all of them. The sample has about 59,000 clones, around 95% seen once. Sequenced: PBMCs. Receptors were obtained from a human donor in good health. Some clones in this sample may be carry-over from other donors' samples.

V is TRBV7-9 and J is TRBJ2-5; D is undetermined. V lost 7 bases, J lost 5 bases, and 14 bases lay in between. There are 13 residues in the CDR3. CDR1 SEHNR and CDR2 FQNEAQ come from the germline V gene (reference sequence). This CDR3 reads CASTPAAWETQYF. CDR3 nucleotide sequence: TGTGCCAGCACCCCCGCGGCCTGGGAGACCCAGTACTTC.

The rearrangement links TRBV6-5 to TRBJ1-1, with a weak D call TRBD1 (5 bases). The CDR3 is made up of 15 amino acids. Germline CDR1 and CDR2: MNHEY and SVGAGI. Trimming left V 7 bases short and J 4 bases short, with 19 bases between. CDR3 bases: TGTGCCAGCACCAACCCCACGCAGGGTCTCACTGAAGCTTTCTTT. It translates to CASTNPTQGLTEAFF.

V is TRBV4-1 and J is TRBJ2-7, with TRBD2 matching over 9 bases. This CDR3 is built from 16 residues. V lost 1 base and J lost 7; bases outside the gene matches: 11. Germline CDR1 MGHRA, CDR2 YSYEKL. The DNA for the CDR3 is TGCGCCAGCAGCCAAGGTTGGATAGCGGGAGTTAGGGAGCAGTACTTC. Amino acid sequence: CASSQGWIAGVREQYF.

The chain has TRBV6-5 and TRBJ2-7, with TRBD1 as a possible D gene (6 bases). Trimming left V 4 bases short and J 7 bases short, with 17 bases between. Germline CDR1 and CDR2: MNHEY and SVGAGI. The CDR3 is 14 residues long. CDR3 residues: CASSSRTAPSEQYF. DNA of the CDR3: TGTGCCAGCAGTTCCCGGACAGCCCCTAGTGAGCAGTACTTC.

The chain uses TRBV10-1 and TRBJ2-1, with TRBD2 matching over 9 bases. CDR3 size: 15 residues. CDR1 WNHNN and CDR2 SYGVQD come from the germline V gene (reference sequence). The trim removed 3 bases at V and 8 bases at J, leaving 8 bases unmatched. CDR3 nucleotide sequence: TGCGCCAGCAGTGAAGGGCCTAGCGGGAAGGATGAGCAGTTCTTC. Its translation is CASSEGPSGKDEQFF.

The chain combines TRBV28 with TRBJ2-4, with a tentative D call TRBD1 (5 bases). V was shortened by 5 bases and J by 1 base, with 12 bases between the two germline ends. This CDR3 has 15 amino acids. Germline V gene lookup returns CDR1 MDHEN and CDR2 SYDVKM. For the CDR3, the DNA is TGTGCCAGCAGTAGTGGACAACGCGCCAAAAACATTCAGTACTTC. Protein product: CASSSGQRAKNIQYF.

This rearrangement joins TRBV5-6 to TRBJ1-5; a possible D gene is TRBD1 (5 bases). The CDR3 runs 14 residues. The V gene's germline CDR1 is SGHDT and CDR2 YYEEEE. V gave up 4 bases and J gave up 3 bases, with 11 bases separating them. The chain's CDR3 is CASSADRHNQPQHF. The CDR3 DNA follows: TGTGCCAGCAGCGCTGACAGACACAATCAGCCCCAGCATTTT.

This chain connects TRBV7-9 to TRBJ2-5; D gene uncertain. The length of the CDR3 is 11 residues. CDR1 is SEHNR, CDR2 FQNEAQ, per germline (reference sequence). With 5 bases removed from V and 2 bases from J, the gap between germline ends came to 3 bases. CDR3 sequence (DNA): TGTGCCAGCAGCCTTCAAGAGACCCAGTACTTC. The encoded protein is CASSLQETQYF. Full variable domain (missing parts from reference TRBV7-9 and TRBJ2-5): DTGVSQNPRHKITKRGQNVTFRCDPISEHNRLYWYRQTLGQGPEFLTYFQNEAQLEKSRLLSDRFSAERPKGSFSTLEIQRTEQGDSAMYLCASSLQETQYFGPGTRLLVL.

The CDR3 protein is CASSTGKYYEQYF. The CDR3 DNA sequence: TGTGCCAGCAGCACCGGGAAATATTACGAGCAGTACTTC. The chain uses TRBV6-1 and TRBJ2-7; perhaps TRBD2 as D (5 bases). Trimming took off 6 bases at V and 4 bases at J, with 13 bases between the two ends. Germline values: CDR1 MNHNS, CDR2 SASEGT. The CDR3 spans 13 residues.

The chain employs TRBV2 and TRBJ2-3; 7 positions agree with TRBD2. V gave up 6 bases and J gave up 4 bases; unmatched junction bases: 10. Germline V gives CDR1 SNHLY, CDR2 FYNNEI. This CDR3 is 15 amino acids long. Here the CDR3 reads CASRDSTSPPDTQYF. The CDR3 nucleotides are TGTGCCAGCAGGGATTCGACTAGCCCCCCAGATACGCAGTATTTT.

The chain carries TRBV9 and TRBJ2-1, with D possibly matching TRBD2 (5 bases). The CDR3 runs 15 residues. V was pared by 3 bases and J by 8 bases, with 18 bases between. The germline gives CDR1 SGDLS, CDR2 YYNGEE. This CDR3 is CASSARAGLAYEQFF. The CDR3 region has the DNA TGTGCCAGCAGCGCTCGGGCTGGGCTAGCCTATGAGCAGTTCTTC.

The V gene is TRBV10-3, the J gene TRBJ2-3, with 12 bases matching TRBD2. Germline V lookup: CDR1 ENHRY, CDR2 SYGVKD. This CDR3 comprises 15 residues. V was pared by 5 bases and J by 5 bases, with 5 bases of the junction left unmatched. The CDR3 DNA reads TGTGCCATCAGTCCTAGCGGGGGGGGAAGAGATACGCAGTATTTT. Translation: CAISPSGGGRDTQYF.

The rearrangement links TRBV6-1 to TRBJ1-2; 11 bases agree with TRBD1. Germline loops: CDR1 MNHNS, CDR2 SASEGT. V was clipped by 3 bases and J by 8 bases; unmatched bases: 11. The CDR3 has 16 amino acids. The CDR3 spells CASSEAGQGALKGYTF. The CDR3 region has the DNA TGTGCCAGCAGTGAGGCCGGACAGGGGGCTTTGAAGGGCTACACCTTC.